This T cell receptor beta chain is from a study of cytomegalovirus exposure and HLA in healthy donors. General observations from the study: Most of the TCR beta V segments (in an earlier analysis) were productive either about 87% or about 30% of the time.

This clone was picked up a small number of times. Its antigen is unknown. The PCR contained 60 Vbeta and 13 Jbeta primers. The table came from immunoSEQ multiplex PCR; TCRdb's copy has only in-frame clones and leaves some out. The sample shows approximately 100,000 clones, 70% to 85% of them seen only once. The length of the CDR3 is 15 residues. Germline assignment: CDR1 MNHEY and CDR2 SVGAGI. Trimming took 4 bases from V and 3 from J; bases not matched to a gene: 5. Healthy bone marrow donors made up the donors. Input material: PBMCs. The J gene is TRBJ2-1, the V gene TRBV6-5, with 8 bases fitting TRBD2. This receptor was identified in a woman in her late teens or twenties in good health and CMV-seropositive. CDR3 protein: CASSLAAGDYNEQFF. CDR3 DNA: TGTGCCAGCAGTTTAGCAGCGGGGGACTACAATGAGCAGTTCTTC.